The next 28 T cell receptor beta chains were all read from a single sample in a study of human T cells and chemical hapten exposure. A single record per CDR3 protein comes from TCRdb applying MiXCR to the RACE reads. The sample holds some 360,000 distinct CDR3 sequences; 5.1% are singletons and the top ten take 2.5% to 3%. Indicated time point: pre-sensitization, week 0. Sample treatment: therapeutic diphenylcyclopropenone sensitization with weekly scalp DPC. Sample: whole blood, taken in connection with sensitization to the hapten diphenylcyclopropenone (DPC). All receptors come from a woman between 45 and 60 years old with alopecia areata. Some clones in this sample may be carry-over from other donors' samples.

The CDR3 protein is CASRGDRVNTEAFF. DNA for the CDR3: TGTGCCAGCAGGGGGGACAGGGTGAACACTGAAGCTTTCTTT. The genes are TRBV21-1 and TRBJ1-1; no DNA check was done on the table's D call, TRBD1. TRBV21-1 is labeled a pseudogene. The CDR3 loop spans 14 amino acids.

This clonotype was counted many times. The CDR3 bases are TGTGCCAGCAGCCGCTTGGGACAGGGGAATTCACCCCTCCACTTT. Amino acids: CASSRLGQGNSPLHF. The rearrangement uses TRBV14 and TRBJ1-6; 10 positions match TRBD1. The CDR3 has 15 residues. Germline trimming cut 4 bases from V and 7 bases from J; bases unmatched to any gene: 4. Germline CDR1 reads SGHDN; CDR2 reads FVKESK.

This clonotype was picked up many times. The rearrangement uses TRBV11-2 and TRBJ1-6; D may be TRBD1 (5 bases). The germline CDR1 and CDR2 sequences are SGHAT and FQNNGV. The CDR3 is 13 residues long. V was pared by 7 bases and J by 14 bases, with 18 bases between. The CDR3 is CASTVGAALALHF. CDR3 nucleotides: TGTGCCAGCACCGTTGGGGCGGCTTTGGCCCTCCACTTT.

This clonotype was picked up many times. V is TRBV4-2 and J is TRBJ2-7; D perhaps matches TRBD2 (6 bases). The CDR3 consists of 15 residues. V dropped 4 bases and J dropped 4 bases, with 17 bases sitting between them. Germline loops: CDR1 LGHNA, CDR2 YNFKEQ. The CDR3, as DNA: TGTGCCAGCAGCCGGAGGGAAAGGGAACCATACGAGCAGTACTTC. Its translation is CASSRREREPYEQYF.

This clonotype was observed a few times. The chain combines TRBV5-6 with TRBJ1-5; D is undetermined. V lost 0 bases and J 3 bases, leaving 10 bases between the germline ends. CDR3 length equals 15 residues. Per germline, CDR1 SGHDT and CDR2 YYEEEE. DNA of the CDR3: TGTGCCAGCAGCTTGGCCCCAGGCCCCAATCAGCCCCAGCATTTT. Translating gives CASSLAPGPNQPQHF.

This clonotype showed up just a few times. J is TRBJ2-7 and V is TRBV29-1; D gene uncertain. The ends were cut back, 7 bases at V and 6 bases at J, with 13 bases in the middle. Germline V CDR1 and CDR2: SQVTM, ANQGSEA. The CDR3 totals 11 residues. The CDR3 DNA sequence: TGCAGCGCCAGACTCGCCCGCGAGCAGTACTTC. This translates into CSARLAREQYF.

This clonotype was counted ten times or more. V usage is TRBV29-1 and J usage is TRBJ2-5, with TRBD1 matching over 9 bases. The germline V gene has CDR1 SQVTM and CDR2 ANQGSEA. Trimming took 2 bases from V and 5 from J; bases not matched to a gene: 9. This CDR3 comprises 15 residues. CDR3 protein: CSVEWAGQGYETQYF. In DNA form, the CDR3 reads TGCAGCGTTGAATGGGCGGGACAGGGATATGAGACCCAGTACTTC.

In this sample, this clonotype turned up a few times. This chain uses TRBV28 with TRBJ1-5; 8 positions match TRBD1. The CDR3 has 14 amino acids. Germline values: CDR1 MDHEN, CDR2 SYDVKM. Trimming removed 6 bases from V and 4 bases from J; junction bases left unmatched: 5. The CDR3 protein is CASRRTGLNQPQHF. CDR3 DNA: TGTGCCAGCAGAAGGACAGGGCTGAATCAGCCCCAGCATTTT. Looking up the rest from reference TRBV28 and TRBJ1-5 gives the full variable domain: DVKVTQSSRYLVKRTGEKVFLECVQDMDHENMFWYRQDPGLGLRLIYFSYDVKMKEKGDIPEGYSVSREKKERFSLILESASTNQTSMYLCASRRTGLNQPQHFGDGTRLSIL.

About this clonotype itself: The conserved phenylalanine or tryptophan normally closing the CDR3 is absent here, so this likely arose from a read error. V is TRBV7-9 and J is TRBJ1-1; D is unresolved. V was cut by 2 bases and J by 6 bases, with 10 bases left in between. Germline V gene lookup returns CDR1 SEHNR and CDR2 FQNEAQ (reference sequence). The CDR3 extends over 13 amino acids. The CDR3 region has the DNA TGTGCCAGCAGCTTAAGGCCGGGTCCTGAAGCTTTCTCT. Translating gives CASSLRPGPEAFS.

The table lists this clonotype with many counts. The J gene is TRBJ2-1, the V gene TRBV10-2; 13 nucleotides match TRBD2. The CDR3 covers 14 residues. CDR1 and CDR2 from the germline V gene are WSHSY and SAAADI. The ends lost 6 bases at V and 9 bases at J; junction bases unmatched: 5. The CDR3 loop reads CASRGLAGDGEQFF. Here the CDR3 DNA reads TGCGCCAGCAGAGGACTAGCGGGAGACGGTGAGCAGTTCTTC.

This clonotype was detected many times. V and J are TRBV3-1 and TRBJ2-5, with 9 bases fitting TRBD2. The junction had 4 bases not matched to a gene; V was cut back by 3 bases and J by 5 bases. The CDR3 loop spans 14 amino acids. Germline-derived CDR1 and CDR2 are LGHDT and YNNKEL (reference sequence). CDR3 loop: CASSQASGGETQYF. The CDR3 bases are TGTGCCAGCAGCCAGGCGAGCGGGGGGGAGACCCAGTACTTC.

This clonotype was counted many times. V and J are TRBV29-1 and TRBJ2-1, with 8 nucleotides matching TRBD2. V dropped 5 bases and J dropped 8; count of bases not matched to a gene: 20. CDR3 length: 17 residues. In germline, CDR1 is SQVTM, CDR2 ANQGSEA. The CDR3 region is CSVQEPLGTRKVYEQFF. The CDR3 region has the DNA TGCAGCGTTCAGGAGCCTCTGGGGACTAGAAAAGTCTATGAGCAGTTCTTC.

This clonotype was seen many times. The V call is TRBV10-2, the J call TRBJ1-2; 11 nucleotides line up with TRBD1. The CDR3 is 13 residues long. The germline V gene has CDR1 WSHSY and CDR2 SAAADI. V lost 9 bases, J lost 7 bases, and 7 bases stayed unmatched. As DNA, the CDR3 is TGCGCCAGTGGACAGGGGGCCATTCTTGGCTACACCTTC. Translating gives CASGQGAILGYTF.

The V and J genes are TRBV12-3 or TRBV12-4 and TRBJ1-1, with D possibly TRBD1 on 6 matching bases. The CDR3 is 14 residues long. V was clipped by 6 bases and J by 4 bases, with 15 bases between them. In DNA form, the CDR3 reads TGTGCCAGCAGCCCCACAGGGACTGTCACTGAAGCTTTCTTT. Translation gives CASSPTGTVTEAFF.

This clonotype was found many times. CDR3 amino acids: CASSQDRQAAQETQYF. The CDR3 nucleotides read TGTGCCAGCAGCCAAGATCGGCAAGCGGCTCAAGAGACCCAGTACTTC. The chain couples TRBV3-1 to TRBJ2-5; the D gene is possibly TRBD2 (5 bases). This CDR3 has 16 residues. Germline V CDR1 and CDR2: LGHDT, YNNKEL (reference sequence). V lost 0 bases, J lost 2 bases, and 13 bases lay in between.

This clonotype was detected many times. The rearrangement joins TRBV10-3 to TRBJ2-3; 11 bases agree with TRBD2. The CDR3 loop spans 17 amino acids. Germline-derived CDR1 and CDR2 are ENHRY and SYGVKD. Unmatched junction bases numbered 4, after V lost 2 bases and J lost 0 bases. DNA for the CDR3: TGTGCCATCAGTGAGCTCCGGACTAGCGGGAGCACAGATACGCAGTATTTT. This codes for CAISELRTSGSTDTQYF.

This clonotype was recorded many times. This rearrangement joins TRBV7-7 to TRBJ2-1; no clear D. Germline CDR1 is SSHAT and CDR2 is FNYEAQ (reference sequence). V lost 3 bases and J lost 5, with 8 bases in between. The CDR3 runs 13 residues. The CDR3 spells CASSLRLDNEQFF. The CDR3 DNA sequence: TGTGCCAGCAGCTTGAGGCTAGACAATGAGCAGTTCTTC.

This clonotype has just a few counts. The chain couples TRBV4-3 to TRBJ2-3, with TRBD2 identical over 7 bases. The junction had 9 bases not matched to a gene; V was cut back by 0 bases and J by 6 bases. The CDR3 contains 16 residues. The germline V gene encodes CDR1 LGHNA and CDR2 YSLEER. In DNA, the CDR3 is TGCGCCAGCAGCCAAGATCAAGCGGGAACCTTCGATACGCAGTATTTT. This encodes CASSQDQAGTFDTQYF.

Ten or more counts support this clonotype. The chain has TRBV6-1 and TRBJ2-2, with 8 bases fitting TRBD2. V shed 1 base and J 11 bases; nucleotides not matched to a gene: 6. Germline V gene lookup returns CDR1 MNHNS and CDR2 SASEGT. The CDR3 loop spans 14 amino acids. For the CDR3, the DNA is TGTGCCAGCAGTGAAGTCAAGCGGGGGAGAGAGCTGTTTTTT. Translating gives CASSEVKRGRELFF.

V and J are TRBV10-3 and TRBJ1-6, with a weak D call TRBD1 (5 bases). Germline V CDR1 and CDR2: ENHRY, SYGVKD. CDR3 size: 14 residues. Trimming took 5 bases from V and 8 from J, leaving 13 bases between them. CDR3 sequence reads: CAISIGGSDSPLHF. The CDR3 nucleotides read TGTGCCATCAGTATCGGGGGGTCGGATTCACCCCTCCACTTT.

This clonotype came up a few times. The chain has TRBV7-2 and TRBJ1-5, with 9 nucleotides matching TRBD1. The CDR3 runs to 15 residues. CDR1 is SGHTA and CDR2 is FQGNSA in the germline V gene. V gave up 1 base and J gave up 6 bases; unmatched junction bases: 4. CDR3 amino acids: CASSLDRTGVQPQHF. DNA for the CDR3: TGTGCCAGCAGCTTAGACAGGACAGGGGTTCAGCCCCAGCATTTT.

V and J are TRBV6-5 and TRBJ2-1; 14 bases line up with TRBD2. The CDR3 runs to 14 residues. Trimming took 5 bases from V and 9 from J; bases not matched to a gene: 3. The germline CDR1 and CDR2 sequences are MNHEY and SVGAGI. The CDR3 region is CASSRLAGGFEQFF. The CDR3, as DNA: TGTGCCAGCAGTCGACTAGCGGGGGGGTTTGAGCAGTTCTTC.

At least ten counts were recorded for this clonotype. The chain recombines TRBV9 with TRBJ2-3; 14 bases map to TRBD2. This CDR3 has 18 residues. V shed 0 bases and J 1 base; nucleotides not matched to a gene: 4. Germline V lookup: CDR1 SGDLS, CDR2 YYNGEE. The CDR3 reads CASSVVGTSGGGTDTQYF. CDR3 sequence (DNA): TGTGCCAGCAGCGTAGTGGGGACTAGCGGGGGAGGCACAGATACGCAGTATTTT. Variable domain in full (rest from reference TRBV9 and TRBJ2-3): DSGVTQTPKHLITATGQRVTLRCSPRSGDLSVYWYQQSLDQGLQFLIQYYNGEERAKGNILERFSAQQFPDLHSELNLSSLELGDSALYFCASSVVGTSGGGTDTQYFGPGTRLTVL.

This clonotype was recorded at least ten times. The chain carries TRBV10-2 and TRBJ2-5; D may correspond to TRBD1 or TRBD2 (6 bases each). Trimming pared 6 bases from V and 5 bases from J, leaving 13 bases between. This CDR3 has 13 amino acids. Germline lookup yields CDR1 WSHSY and CDR2 SAAADI. CDR3 sequence reads: CASRDTGRETQYF. In nucleotides, the CDR3 is TGCGCCAGCAGGGATACAGGGAGGGAGACCCAGTACTTC.

This clonotype was recorded many times. The gene calls are TRBV29-1 and TRBJ1-3; no clear D. Deletions cut 4 bases from V and 0 bases from J, with 10 bases between. Germline loops: CDR1 SQVTM, CDR2 ANQGSEA. The CDR3 has 14 residues. The CDR3: CSVGLGHSGNTIYF. As DNA, the CDR3 is TGCAGCGTTGGCTTAGGGCACTCTGGAAACACCATATATTTT.

This clonotype was detected only a few times. The rearrangement joins TRBV2 to TRBJ2-5, with 8 bases fitting TRBD1. Germline V gene sequence: CDR1 SNHLY, CDR2 FYNNEI. V trimming: 6 bases; J trimming: 2 bases; junction bases outside the gene matches: 8. This CDR3 has 15 residues. The CDR3 DNA follows: TGTGCCAGCAGCCTCTTCAGGGGGCTTCAAGAGACCCAGTACTTC. Translated, it gives CASSLFRGLQETQYF.

This clonotype was observed many times. The chain joins TRBV20-1 to TRBJ1-1; no definite D call. The germline V gene has CDR1 DFQATT and CDR2 SNEGSKA (reference sequence). The V gene lost 6 bases and the J gene lost 7 bases, with 15 bases spanning the gap. This CDR3 spans 12 amino acids. CDR3 sequence reads: CSAAPGGVEAFF. The CDR3 nucleotides read TGCAGTGCCGCCCCAGGAGGCGTTGAAGCTTTCTTT.

This clonotype has a count of ten or more. V gene TRBV28 combines with J gene TRBJ2-7; D gene unclear. Germline values: CDR1 MDHEN, CDR2 SYDVKM. This CDR3 is 14 amino acids long. With 7 bases removed from V and 2 bases from J, the gap between germline ends came to 15 bases. The CDR3 sequence is CASTFTGRAYEQYF. In DNA form, the CDR3 reads TGTGCCAGCACCTTTACGGGTAGAGCCTACGAGCAGTACTTC.